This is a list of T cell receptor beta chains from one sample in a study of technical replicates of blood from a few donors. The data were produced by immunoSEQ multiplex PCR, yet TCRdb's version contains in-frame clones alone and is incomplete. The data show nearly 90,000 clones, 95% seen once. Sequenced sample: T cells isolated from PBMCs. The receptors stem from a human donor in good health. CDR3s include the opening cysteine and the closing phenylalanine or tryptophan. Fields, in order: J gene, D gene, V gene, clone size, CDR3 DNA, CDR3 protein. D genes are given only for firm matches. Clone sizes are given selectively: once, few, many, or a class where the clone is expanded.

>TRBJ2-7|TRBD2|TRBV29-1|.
TGCAGCGTTGTACTAGCGCCTTATTACGAGCAGTACTTC
CSVVLAPYYEQYF
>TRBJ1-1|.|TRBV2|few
TGTGCCAGCACTCGCCAGGGGCCGACTGAAGCTTTCTTT
CASTRQGPTEAFF
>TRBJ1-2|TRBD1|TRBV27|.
TGTGCCAGCTCCCGGACAGGGACTAACTATGGCTACACCTTC
CASSRTGTNYGYTF
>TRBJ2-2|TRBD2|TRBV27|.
TGTGCCAGCAGTGGGGGACTAGCGGGAGTATACGGGGAGCTGTTTTTT
CASSGGLAGVYGELFF
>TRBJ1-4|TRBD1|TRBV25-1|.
TGTGCCAGCAGTGAGTTGACAGGGGGCGGTGAAAAACTGTTTTTT
CASSELTGGGEKLFF
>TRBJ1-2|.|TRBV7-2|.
TGTGCCAGCGGAGGGTCAGATGGCTACACCTTC
CASGGSDGYTF
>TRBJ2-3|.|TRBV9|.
TGTGCCAGCAGCCCCGCGGGACTCGTCACAGATACGCAGTATTTT
CASSPAGLVTDTQYF
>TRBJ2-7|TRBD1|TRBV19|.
TGTGCCAGTAGGCTGGGACAGGAGGGGTCCTACGAGCAGTACTTC
CASRLGQEGSYEQYF
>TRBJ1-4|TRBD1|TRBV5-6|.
TGTGCCAGCAGCTTGGGACAGGGGGTTAATGAAAAACTGTTTTTT
CASSLGQGVNEKLFF
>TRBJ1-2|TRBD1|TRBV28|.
TGTGCCAGCAGACCTCCTCAGGGGGCGAACTATGGCTACACCTTC
CASRPPQGANYGYTF
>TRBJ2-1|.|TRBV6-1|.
TGTGCCAGTTCTGAGGTTCGGGGAGAGGAGCAGTTCTTC
CASSEVRGEEQFF
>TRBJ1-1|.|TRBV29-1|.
TGCAGCCCTAGCCGGGGTACTGAAGCTTTCTTT
CSPSRGTEAFF
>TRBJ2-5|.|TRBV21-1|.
TGTGCCAGCGGTGGGGATGACAGTTCTCAAGAGACCCAGTACTTC
CASGGDDSSQETQYF
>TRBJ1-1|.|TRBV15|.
TGTGCCACCAGCACCTACCCGAACACTGAAGCTTTCTTT
CATSTYPNTEAFF
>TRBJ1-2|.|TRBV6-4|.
TGTGCCAGCAGTGACTCGAGCAGGTTCAATGGCTACACCTTC
CASSDSSRFNGYTF